One TCR beta chain is described in this entry. In its sample, this clonotype was seen many times. This receptor's antigen is unknown. Base qualities are not provided; no much larger clone lies one nucleotide away. The junction carries 2 bases between V and J, which are trimmed by 5 bases and 3 bases respectively. Including the terminal cysteine and phenylalanine, the CDR3 comprises 11 residues. Only the CDR3 DNA is retained, 33 bases long and in frame from the first base. The germline V gene (reference sequence) supplies CDR1 MNHEY and CDR2 SMNVEV. This entry is derived from a study of neurological immune-mediated disorders (dated 2019 in TCRdb). For context, the study as a whole: Among the roughly 35 multiple sclerosis patients, relapsing-remitting MS accounted for approximately 30 and secondary progressive MS accounted for 3. Peripheral blood TCR-beta repertoires from HTLV-I-associated myelopathy (HAM/TSP) patients, multiple sclerosis patients and healthy controls were compared by UMI-based sequencing. Alongside PBMC samples, the set of some 98 TCR-beta libraries contained longitudinal samples, technical triplicates, and paired CD4+ and CD8+ T-cell subsets that had been sorted. The cohort was made up of around 70 subjects, consisting of around 15 HAM/TSP patients, around 35 multiple sclerosis patients and around 20 healthy controls.

On the study overall, not on this receptor specifically: Repertoires from 18 of 34 MS patients were grouped by phylogenetic analysis into a cluster of related CDR3 sequences, suggesting a possible repertoire-level signature. No clinical or MRI features were associated with the MS cluster, and the authors said that larger cohorts are needed. Expanded clones from different subjects shared no identical CDR3 amino acid sequences, which suggests that TCR-beta repertoires were private in all groups. TCR clonal expansion was highest in HAM/TSP patients and lowest in MS patients, with MS patients falling below even healthy controls.

Libraries from unsorted PBMCs were made from 2 million PBMCs kept in RNAlater at -80 degrees C until RNA extraction. Multiple sclerosis patients were enrolled in a US clinical protocol evaluating disease progression by magnetic resonance imaging. Peripheral blood underwent Ficoll-Hypaque density gradient centrifugation to isolate PBMCs, which were then cryopreserved in liquid nitrogen. cDNA was synthesized by template-switch 5'RACE using a primer with a 10-nucleotide random unique molecular identifier that tagged each TCR transcript. Every sequencing run covered 15-18 subjects and yielded more than 170 million TCR-beta sequences. Total RNA was extracted with the RNeasy kit. Using the KAPA Real-time Library Amplification kit, TCR-beta VDJ regions were amplified with primers for the TCR constant region and the 5'RACE anchor. A first PCR added sample indexes and Illumina adaptors, and a second PCR then raised library yield. After Ampure bead purification, the roughly 650 bp TCR product was size-selected on a 2% E-gel SizeSelection system. Before pooling, library quality was checked on a Bioanalyzer, concentration was measured with Qubit, and libraries were quantified with the Kapa Library Quantification kit. An Illumina HiSeq 2500 was used to sequence the libraries paired-end at 2 x 150 bp. To increase sequence diversity, roughly 24-32% phiX was spiked into each library pool. Per the original workflow: The UMI-based MiGEC pipeline processed quality-filtered reads and removed over 80% of raw TCR sequences during error correction. IMGT germline references were used for aligning VDJ genes, and each clonotype was defined as a unique CDR3 amino acid sequence together with its V-J genes. VDJtools evaluated clonal expansion, Shannon diversity and CDR3 relatedness (CalcPairwiseDistances, ClusterSamples); CLCbio workbench built phylogenetic trees. Expanded clones were defined as having at least 8 unique UMIs, based on coefficient-of-variation modelling across technical triplicates. The raw public data were reprocessed by TCRdb itself: fastp quality trimming at Q25, MiXCR clonotype calling, in-frame beta chains only. Rows matching on CDR3 protein sequence are summarized as one entry with the most common DNA and genes. In this record, the V and J calls reflect TCRdb's handling and not the investigators' own analysis. The sample data list about 48,000 distinct CDR3 sequences, and around 1.9% of these were observed just once. The ten largest clonotypes hold 2.2% of the sample.

Sequences were obtained from PBMCs. The chain employs TRBV27 and TRBJ1-3; the D gene lacks a confident call. This clonotype was obtained from a woman between 40 and 50 years old with multiple sclerosis. The nucleotides are TGTGCCAGCAGTAATGGAAACACCATATATTTT. It translates to CASSNGNTIYF.